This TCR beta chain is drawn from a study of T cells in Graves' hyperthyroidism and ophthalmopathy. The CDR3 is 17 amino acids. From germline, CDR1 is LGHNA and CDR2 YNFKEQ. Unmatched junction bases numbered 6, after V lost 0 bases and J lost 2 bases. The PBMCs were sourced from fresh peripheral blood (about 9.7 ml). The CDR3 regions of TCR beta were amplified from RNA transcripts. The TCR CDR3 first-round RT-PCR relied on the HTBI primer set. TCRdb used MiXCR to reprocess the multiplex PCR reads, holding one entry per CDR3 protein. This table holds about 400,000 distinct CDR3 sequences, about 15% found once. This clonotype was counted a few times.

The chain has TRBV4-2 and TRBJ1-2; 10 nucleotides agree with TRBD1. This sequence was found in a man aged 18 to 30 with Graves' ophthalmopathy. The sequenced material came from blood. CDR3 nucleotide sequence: TGTGCCAGCAGCCAAGATCCTGTGGACAGGGGGAACTATGGCTACACCTTC. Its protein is CASSQDPVDRGNYGYTF.